These 12 T cell receptor beta chains share one sample of origin, sequenced in a study of OX40 agonist ivuxolimab in advanced cancers. The protocol was immunoSEQ multiplex PCR, while the TCRdb copy is restricted to in-frame clones and leaves out a portion. The table shows 85,000 or so clones, with just over 85% occurring only once. Sequenced here: CD4+ or CD8+ T cells sorted from blood, sampled in a trial of the OX40 agonist ivuxolimab. All receptors come from an adult with an advanced solid tumor such as melanoma, head and neck, liver or kidney cancer.

The chain couples TRBV14 to TRBJ2-7; possibly TRBD1 or TRBD2 for D (5 bases each). The CDR3 is 14 amino acids. The germline gives CDR1 SGHDN, CDR2 FVKESK. Trimming removed 1 base from V and 6 bases from J, with 13 bases in between. For the CDR3, the DNA is TGTGCCAGCAGCCAAGGGTTCGGGGCGGCCGAGCAGTACTTC. Translation gives CASSQGFGAAEQYF.

This chain links TRBV28 with TRBJ1-3, with D possibly TRBD1 on 6 matching bases. Trimming took off 5 bases at V and 0 bases at J, with 14 bases between the two ends. Germline lookup yields CDR1 MDHEN and CDR2 SYDVKM. The CDR3 is 16 residues long. The CDR3 bases are TGTGCCAGCAGTGGGGGGGCACCCAACTCTGGAAACACCATATATTTT. As protein: CASSGGAPNSGNTIYF.

The rearrangement joins TRBV29-1 to TRBJ2-1; 9 nucleotides align to TRBD1. Germline CDR1 SQVTM, CDR2 ANQGSEA. This CDR3 spans 14 amino acids. V dropped 7 bases and J dropped 7; count of bases not matched to a gene: 11. The CDR3 loop reads CSALEGQGRNEQFF. The CDR3 DNA reads as TGCAGCGCCCTGGAAGGACAGGGGAGGAATGAGCAGTTCTTC.

The rearrangement uses TRBV13 and TRBJ2-3; 7 bases are a match to TRBD2. Germline assignment: CDR1 PRHDT and CDR2 FYEKMQ (reference sequence). This CDR3 has 14 amino acids. Trimming cost V 1 base and J 6 bases; bases outside gene matches: 4. CDR3 DNA: TGTGCCAGCAGCTTAGTGATGGGGGGGGATACGCAGTATTTT. It encodes CASSLVMGGDTQYF.

J is TRBJ2-7 and V is TRBV16, with D maybe TRBD2 (5 bases). CDR1 and CDR2 (germline): KGHSY, FQNENV. The length of the CDR3 is 13 residues. Trimming took off 0 bases at V and 10 bases at J, with 13 bases between the two ends. DNA for the CDR3: TGTGCCAGCAGCCAATCAACGGGAAGGGTTCAGTACTTC. Protein sequence: CASSQSTGRVQYF.

V usage is TRBV18 and J usage is TRBJ2-3, with D tentatively TRBD1 (5 bases). This CDR3 is 14 amino acids long. CDR1 KGHSH and CDR2 LQKENI come from the germline V gene. V was pared by 3 bases and J by 4 bases, with 11 bases between. The CDR3 is CASSPWTKPDTQYF. CDR3 sequence (DNA): TGTGCCAGCTCACCTTGGACAAAACCAGATACGCAGTATTTT.

The chain links TRBV29-1 to TRBJ1-1; perhaps TRBD1 as D (6 bases). The CDR3 is made up of 13 amino acids. The V gene's germline CDR1 is SQVTM and CDR2 ANQGSEA. The V gene lost 4 bases and the J gene lost 3 bases, with 12 bases spanning the gap. The DNA for the CDR3 is TGCAGCGTTGGGACAGCCCGCGACACTGAAGCTTTCTTT. Translating it yields CSVGTARDTEAFF.

This chain uses TRBV30 with TRBJ2-1; tentatively, D is TRBD1 (6 bases). The length of the CDR3 is 14 residues. The germline V and J ends were trimmed by 3 bases and 10 bases, with 19 bases remaining between them. Germline V gene sequence: CDR1 GTSNPN, CDR2 SVGIG (reference sequence). The CDR3 region is CAWSVNWIRGEQFF. DNA of the CDR3: TGTGCCTGGAGCGTTAATTGGATCAGGGGCGAGCAGTTCTTC.

The chain uses TRBV7-3 and TRBJ2-2; maybe TRBD2 (6 bases). Germline assignment: CDR1 SGHTA and CDR2 FQGTGA. The germline V and J ends were trimmed by 8 bases and 5 bases, with 15 bases remaining between them. CDR3 length: 14 residues. The CDR3 bases are TGTGCCAGCCGCCGGCAACGGGAGACCGGGGAGCTGTTTTTT. It translates to CASRRQRETGELFF. Combining the CDR3 with reference TRBV7-3 and TRBJ2-2 gives the whole variable domain GAGVSQTPSNKVTEKGKYVELRCDPISGHTALYWYRQSLGQGPEFLIYFQGTGAADDSGLPNDRFFAVRPEGSVSTLKIQRTERGDSAVYLCASRRQRETGELFFGEGSRLTVL.

Details on this clone: The same CDR3 can be traced to other DNA sequences in this sample. The rearrangement links TRBV28 to TRBJ1-2, with D uncertain. Germline CDR1 MDHEN, CDR2 SYDVKM. Trimming shortened V by 2 bases and J by 6 bases, and 7 bases separated the two germline ends. This CDR3 contains 12 residues. The CDR3 is CASSLETHGYTF. The CDR3 DNA sequence: TGTGCCAGCAGTTTAGAGACGCATGGCTACACCTTC.

V and J are TRBV5-4 and TRBJ1-1; the D is unclear. The V gene's germline CDR1 is SGHNT and CDR2 YYREEE (reference sequence). V was clipped by 1 base and J by 4 bases, with 8 bases between them. The CDR3 loop spans 13 amino acids. The DNA of the CDR3 is TGTGCCAGCAGCTTGAAGGGCGGCACTGAAGCTTTCTTT. It encodes CASSLKGGTEAFF.

This clone was counted a single time. The rearrangement joins TRBV18 to TRBJ2-1; D unresolved. Germline V gene lookup returns CDR1 KGHSH and CDR2 LQKENI. Trimming stripped 0 bases from V and 9 bases from J, with 12 bases between. The CDR3 runs 14 residues. CDR3 region: CASSPPSPWGEQFF. The CDR3, as DNA: TGTGCCAGCTCACCACCCTCCCCCTGGGGTGAGCAGTTCTTC.